These 23 T cell receptor beta chains came from one sample sequenced in a study of CD4+ T cells in melanoma. The protocol was immunoSEQ multiplex PCR, while the TCRdb copy is restricted to in-frame clones and leaves out a portion. Here the sample spans about 55,000 clones, more than 60% being singletons. Sequenced input: tumor tissue. Every receptor here comes from a human donor with melanoma.

V gene TRBV5-8 combines with J gene TRBJ1-2; D remains ambiguous. The CDR3 sequence is 15 residues long. With 4 bases removed from V and 4 bases from J, the gap between germline ends came to 17 bases. The germline CDR1 and CDR2 sequences are SGHTS and YDEGEE. CDR3 in amino acids: CASSTHTGYTYGYTF. The CDR3 DNA is TGTGCCAGCAGCACCCATACGGGGTATACCTATGGCTACACCTTC. The full variable domain, with the rest looked up from reference TRBV5-8 and TRBJ1-2, is EAGVTQSPTHLIKTRGQQATLRCSPISGHTSVYWYQQALGLGLQFLLWYDEGEERNRGNFPPRFSGRQFPNYSSELNVNALELEDSALYLCASSTHTGYTYGYTFGSGTRLTVV.

This sequence joins TRBV11-2 and TRBJ2-5, with 8 bases lining up with TRBD2. The CDR3 has 16 residues. Germline V gives CDR1 SGHAT, CDR2 FQNNGV. The J segment lost 1 base and the V segment lost 5 bases, leaving 9 bases of the junction unmatched. The CDR3 here is CASSRRGGLAQETQYF. CDR3 in DNA: TGTGCCAGCAGCCGTAGGGGAGGACTAGCCCAAGAGACCCAGTACTTC. The whole variable domain, filled in from reference TRBV11-2 and TRBJ2-5, reads EAGVAQSPRYKIIEKRQSVAFWCNPISGHATLYWYQQILGQGPKLLIQFQNNGVVDDSQLPKDRFSAERLKGVDSTLKIQPAKLEDSAVYLCASSRRGGLAQETQYFGPGTRLLVL.

The chain links TRBV4-1 to TRBJ1-2; tentatively, D is TRBD1 (6 bases). With 0 bases removed from V and 5 bases from J, the gap between germline ends came to 16 bases. Germline CDR1 and CDR2: MGHRA and YSYEKL. The CDR3 has 16 amino acids. The CDR3 reads CASSQESTGLEYGYTF. In DNA, the CDR3 is TGCGCCAGCAGCCAAGAATCAACAGGGCTGGAATATGGCTACACCTTC.

This clone was observed many times. V gene TRBV30 combines with J gene TRBJ2-5, with 8 bases matching TRBD1. This CDR3 is built from 12 residues. CDR1 GTSNPN and CDR2 SVGIG come from the germline V gene (reference sequence). CDR3 DNA sequence: TGTGGCTTGGACAGGGCCCAAGAGACCCAGTACTTC. This translates into CGLDRAQETQYF.

The chain links TRBV5-5 to TRBJ1-2, with D uncertain. Trimming left V 0 bases short and J 8 bases short, with 14 bases between. This CDR3 is 14 amino acids long. Looked up from germline, CDR1 is SGHKS and CDR2 is YYEKEE (reference sequence). This chain's CDR3 is CASSLERGSTGYTF. The CDR3 bases are TGTGCCAGCAGCTTGGAGCGGGGATCCACCGGCTACACCTTC.

This clone was recorded a few times. This chain uses TRBV21-1 with TRBJ2-5; the table calls TRBD2, which could not be checked here. TRBV21-1 is a pseudogene. The length of the CDR3 is 12 residues. The CDR3 loop is CASSKSQEGQYF. For the CDR3, the DNA is TGTGCCAGCAGCAAATCCCAAGAGGGCCAGTACTTC.

J is TRBJ1-1 and V is TRBV15; possibly TRBD1 for D (5 bases). The V and J ends lost 5 bases and 5 bases respectively, with 15 bases between them. Germline values: CDR1 LNHNV, CDR2 YYDKDF (reference sequence). This CDR3 has 14 amino acids. The CDR3 coding sequence is TGTGCCACCAGCTTATCGCGCGGGGGTACTGAAGCTTTCTTT. Its translation: CATSLSRGGTEAFF. The whole variable domain, remainder taken from reference TRBV15 and TRBJ1-1, is DAMVIQNPRYQVTQFGKPVTLSCSQTLNHNVMYWYQQKSSQAPKLLFHYYDKDFNNEADTPDNFQSRRPNTSFCFLDIRSPGLGDTAMYLCATSLSRGGTEAFFGQGTRLTVV.

The chain couples TRBV20-1 to TRBJ2-7, with D unclear. The length of the CDR3 is 10 residues. In germline, CDR1 is DFQATT, CDR2 SNEGSKA (reference sequence). Between the trimmed V and J ends, which lost 5 bases and 3 bases, there was a span of 5 bases. CDR3 coding DNA: TGCAGTGCTGGGAACTACGAGCAGTACTTC. Translating gives CSAGNYEQYF.

In regard to this clone: The same CDR3 also results from other DNA sequences found in this sample. The V and J genes are TRBV6-6 and TRBJ2-7; D is undetermined. CDR1 is MNHNY and CDR2 is SVGAGI in the germline V gene (reference sequence). The CDR3 has 13 amino acids. V lost 0 bases, J lost 3 bases, and 6 bases lay in between. CDR3 DNA sequence: TGTGCCAGCAGTTACTCTGCAAGCTACGAGCAGTACTTC. Its protein is CASSYSASYEQYF.

V gene TRBV19 combines with J gene TRBJ2-7, with D tentatively TRBD1 (6 bases). The CDR3 totals 13 residues. V was trimmed by 3 bases and J by 2 bases, leaving 8 bases between them. The germline V gene has CDR1 LNHDA and CDR2 SQIVND (reference sequence). The CDR3 sequence is CASSIPGAYEQYF. In DNA form, the CDR3 reads TGTGCCAGTAGTATTCCAGGGGCCTACGAGCAGTACTTC.

The V call is TRBV5-5, the J call TRBJ2-5, with a possible D match to TRBD2 (5 bases). V was clipped by 3 bases and J by 5 bases, with 17 bases between them. This CDR3 spans 15 amino acids. Germline V gene sequence: CDR1 SGHKS, CDR2 YYEKEE (reference sequence). CDR3 residues: CASSWGRGSKETQYF. CDR3 coding DNA: TGTGCCAGCAGCTGGGGTCGGGGTAGTAAGGAGACCCAGTACTTC.

The gene calls are TRBV7-9 and TRBJ2-1; D not certain. The CDR3 contains 11 residues. The V end lost 9 bases, the J end lost 5 bases, and 8 bases lay between the germline ends. Germline V CDR1 and CDR2: SEHNR, FQNEAQ (reference sequence). CDR3 amino acids: CASQVHNEQFF. The CDR3, as DNA: TGTGCCAGTCAGGTTCACAATGAGCAGTTCTTC. Full variable domain (remainder filled in from reference TRBV7-9 and TRBJ2-1): DTGVSQNPRHKITKRGQNVTFRCDPISEHNRLYWYRQTLGQGPEFLTYFQNEAQLEKSRLLSDRFSAERPKGSFSTLEIQRTEQGDSAMYLCASQVHNEQFFGPGTRLTVL.

This sequence joins TRBV29-1 and TRBJ2-5; TRBD1 matches at 8 bases. The J call is in doubt because the DNA end fits TRBJ2-7 better. Germline CDR1 reads SQVTM; CDR2 reads ANQGSEA. The CDR3 runs to 13 residues. CDR3 sequence: CSVQTGVSYEQYF. CDR3 coding DNA: TGCAGCGTCCAGACAGGGGTCTCCTACGAGCAGTACTTC.

This clone was picked up many times. The chain links TRBV9 to TRBJ1-2; D is perhaps TRBD1 (5 bases). The germline V gene has CDR1 SGDLS and CDR2 YYNGEE. The V end was cut by 3 bases, the J end by 2 bases, with 14 bases between. CDR3 length: 15 amino acids. Here the CDR3 reads CASSGIRGVNYGYTF. The CDR3 DNA reads as TGTGCCAGCAGCGGAATCCGGGGCGTCAACTATGGCTACACCTTC.

The sample holds one count of this clone. The V and J genes are TRBV13 and TRBJ2-3, with a tentative D call TRBD1 (5 bases). The CDR3 length is 13 residues. V was cut by 1 base and J by 4 bases, with 6 bases left in between. In germline, CDR1 is PRHDT, CDR2 FYEKMQ (reference sequence). CDR3 sequence reads: CASSLEGSDTQYF. The CDR3 region has the DNA TGTGCCAGCAGCTTAGAGGGGTCAGATACGCAGTATTTT.

The chain combines TRBV30 with TRBJ1-6; TRBD1 matches at 7 bases. CDR1 and CDR2 from the germline V gene are GTSNPN and SVGIG (reference sequence). This CDR3 region has 14 residues. After removal of 0 bases from V and 7 bases from J, the junction contained 3 bases not matched to a gene. The CDR3 is CAWSVGTENSPLHF. CDR3 DNA: TGTGCCTGGAGTGTTGGGACAGAAAATTCACCCCTCCACTTT.

CDR3 sequence: CASSHGEAGANVLTF. DNA of the CDR3: TGTGCCAGCAGCCATGGGGAGGCTGGGGCCAACGTCCTGACTTTC. This chain links TRBV7-9 with TRBJ2-6; D perhaps matches TRBD2 (6 bases). CDR1 SEHNR and CDR2 FQNEAQ come from the germline V gene (reference sequence). The CDR3 is made up of 15 amino acids. Trimming shortened V by 5 bases and J by 2 bases, and 10 bases separated the two germline ends. Full variable domain (missing parts from reference TRBV7-9 and TRBJ2-6): DTGVSQNPRHKITKRGQNVTFRCDPISEHNRLYWYRQTLGQGPEFLTYFQNEAQLEKSRLLSDRFSAERPKGSFSTLEIQRTEQGDSAMYLCASSHGEAGANVLTFGAGSRLTVL.

This clone was seen a single time. J is TRBJ2-5 and V is TRBV2; no clear D. CDR1 SNHLY and CDR2 FYNNEI come from the germline V gene. The CDR3 runs to 13 residues. Trimming left V 7 bases short and J 3 bases short, with 12 bases between. The CDR3 DNA reads TGTGCCAGCAATTGGATTAACGAAGAGACCCAGTACTTC. Its translation is CASNWINEETQYF.

The chain is built from TRBV15 and TRBJ2-5; D is undetermined. The CDR3 is 12 residues long. Germline-derived CDR1 and CDR2 are LNHNV and YYDKDF (reference sequence). V was cut by 1 base and J by 5 bases, with 5 bases left in between. The CDR3 sequence is CATSRVMETQYF. In DNA, the CDR3 is TGTGCCACCAGCAGAGTAATGGAGACCCAGTACTTC.

In its sample, this clone was seen many times. The rearrangement links TRBV7-9 to TRBJ2-2; 12 bases agree with TRBD2. J gave up 1 base and V 5 bases, and 8 bases lay outside the gene matches. The CDR3 sequence is 18 residues long. The germline V gene encodes CDR1 SEHNR and CDR2 FQNEAQ (reference sequence). The CDR3 DNA is TGTGCCAGCAGCCCTACCCCGGGACTAGCGGGGAACACCGGGGAGCTGTTTTTT. This codes for CASSPTPGLAGNTGELFF. Variable domain in full (rest from reference TRBV7-9 and TRBJ2-2): DTGVSQNPRHKITKRGQNVTFRCDPISEHNRLYWYRQTLGQGPEFLTYFQNEAQLEKSRLLSDRFSAERPKGSFSTLEIQRTEQGDSAMYLCASSPTPGLAGNTGELFFGEGSRLTVL.

This clone was counted once. V usage is TRBV7-7 and J usage is TRBJ2-2, with D perhaps TRBD1 (6 bases). Germline V lookup: CDR1 SSHAT, CDR2 FNYEAQ (reference sequence). This CDR3 comprises 12 residues. CDR3 loop: CATGTNTGELFF. CDR3 DNA sequence: TGTGCTACCGGGACAAACACCGGGGAGCTGTTTTTT.

In DNA, the CDR3 is TGCGCCAGCAGCGAGGGACTAGCGGGGTTGGGGACCCAGTACTTC. Amino acids: CASSEGLAGLGTQYF. J is TRBJ2-5 and V is TRBV5-1; 13 bases map to TRBD2. The trim removed 4 bases at V and 7 bases at J, leaving 7 bases unmatched. CDR1 is SGHRS and CDR2 is YFSETQ in the germline V gene. This CDR3 has 15 residues.

The rearrangement uses TRBV28 and TRBJ2-3, with D maybe TRBD1 (5 bases). Germline V lookup: CDR1 MDHEN, CDR2 SYDVKM. This CDR3 is built from 14 residues. V gave up 3 bases and J gave up 1 base, with 8 bases separating them. The CDR3 DNA follows: TGTGCCAGCAGTTTCGCGACAGGCACAGATACGCAGTATTTT. It codes for CASSFATGTDTQYF.